The rows below give T cell receptor beta chains drawn from one sample of a study of T cells in Graves' hyperthyroidism and ophthalmopathy. TCRdb reprocessed the multiplex PCR reads via MiXCR and lists one record per CDR3 protein. This table holds about 380,000 distinct CDR3 sequences, roughly 14% found once. The sequenced sample consisted of blood. Source of these receptors: a man aged 30-40 years with Graves' hyperthyroidism that later progressed to Graves' ophthalmopathy. The CDR3 runs from the conserved cysteine through the conserved F or W. The order of the fields is J gene, clone size, D gene, V gene, CDR3 DNA, CDR3 protein. A D gene is named only where the DNA matches it firmly. Size tells how often a clone was seen (once, few, many) or the class of an expanded clone, and some rows leave it out.

>TRBJ2-4|many|-|TRBV20-1
TGCAGTGCTAGAGATCGCCAGACTGCCAAGGCGTGGGCCAAAAACATTCAGTACTTC
CSARDRQTAKAWAKNIQYF
>TRBJ2-3|few|TRBD2|TRBV20-1
TGCAGTGCTTATTTAAGCGGGGGGGCCGTTACGCAGTATTTT
CSAYLSGGAVTQYF
>TRBJ1-1|many|TRBD1|TRBV5-5
TGTGCCAGCAGCTGGATGACAGGGGACACTGAAGCTTTCTTT
CASSWMTGDTEAFF
>TRBJ2-5|many|-|TRBV2
TGTGCCAGCACCCGGACACCGGAAGGACCGACCCAGTACTTC
CASTRTPEGPTQYF
>TRBJ2-1|-|-|TRBV10-3
TGTGCCATCAGCCGAGTCCTGGACAATGAGCAGTTCTTC
CAISRVLDNEQFF
>TRBJ2-2|-|TRBD2|TRBV4-1
TGCGCCAGCAGCCAAGGGGGTGGCGGGGGTACCGGGGAGCTGTTTTTT
CASSQGGGGGTGELFF
>TRBJ2-3|-|TRBD1|TRBV27
TGTGCCAGCAGTTCCTGGGACAGGGCACGCACAGATACGCAGTATTTT
CASSSWDRARTDTQYF
>TRBJ2-3|-|TRBD2|TRBV6-1
TGTGCCAGCAGTGAAGCTTGGCTAGCGGGGGGTTTAGATACGCAGTATTTT
CASSEAWLAGGLDTQYF
>TRBJ1-2|many|-|TRBV4-1
TGCGCCAGCAGCGAACGGCCAGGGGACTATGGCTACACCTTC
CASSERPGDYGYTF
>TRBJ2-5|few|TRBD1|TRBV9
TGTGCCAGCAGCGCCAGTGGACAGGGTGGGGAGACCCAGTACTTC
CASSASGQGGETQYF
>TRBJ2-3|many|-|TRBV6-2/TRBV6-3
TGTGCCAGCAATTTTCTAGCGACTAACACAGATACGCAGTATTTT
CASNFLATNTDTQYF
>TRBJ1-2|many|-|TRBV5-1
TGCGCCAGCAGCTTTGAGGGTTCACATGGCTACACCTTC
CASSFEGSHGYTF
>TRBJ2-2|many|-|TRBV7-2
TGTGCCAGCAGCCAGAGGGTCGCGCTCACCGGGGAGCTGTTTTTT
CASSQRVALTGELFF
>TRBJ1-5|many|-|TRBV12-3/TRBV12-4
TGTGCCAGCAGTCGGAATAGCAATCAGCCCCAGCATTTT
CASSRNSNQPQHF
>TRBJ2-3|few|TRBD2|TRBV20-1
TGCAGTGCCGCCGGACTAGCGGGGGAATCTACGCAGTATTTT
CSAAGLAGESTQYF
>TRBJ1-5|many|-|TRBV20-1
TGCAGTGCCATCGGACAAAGCGACAATCAGCCCCAGCATTTT
CSAIGQSDNQPQHF
>TRBJ2-7|many|TRBD1|TRBV10-3
TGTGCCATCAAGGAACAGGGGGCGGGGGAGCAGTACTTC
CAIKEQGAGEQYF
>TRBJ1-5|many|-|TRBV24-1
TGTGCCACCAGTCGGCTAGAGGGTCAGCCCCAGCATTTT
CATSRLEGQPQHF
>TRBJ2-2|many|TRBD1|TRBV24-1
TGTGCCACCAGTTCAACAGGGGGCTCGTTTCCGAACACCGGGGAGCTGTTTTTT
CATSSTGGSFPNTGELFF
>TRBJ2-1|-|-|TRBV19
TGTGCCAGTAGTATATTCCCGGTAATGAATGAGCAGTTCTTC
CASSIFPVMNEQFF
>TRBJ1-3|-|-|TRBV10-3
TGTGCCATCGTGGGGGACTCTACTGGAAACACCATATATTTT
CAIVGDSTGNTIYF
>TRBJ2-7|many|-|TRBV5-5
TGTGCCAGCAGCTTGTTTGTGTCGGGGACCCTCTCCTACGAGCAGTACTTC
CASSLFVSGTLSYEQYF
>TRBJ1-6|few|-|TRBV20-1
TGCAGTGCTAGCCCCGTGGGAACCGGTAATTCACCCCTCCACTTT
CSASPVGTGNSPLHF
>TRBJ1-2|few|-|TRBV6-1
TGTGCCAGCAGTGTTGGCAGGGGTTATGGCTACACCTTC
CASSVGRGYGYTF
>TRBJ2-5|many|-|TRBV6-5
TGTGCCAGCAGTTACTCAGAGTCTAGCCGGGAGACCCAGTACTTC
CASSYSESSRETQYF
>TRBJ2-7|-|-|TRBV4-1
TGCGCCAGCAGCCAAGATCCCCAGGCCTACGAGCAGTACTTC
CASSQDPQAYEQYF
>TRBJ2-7|many|-|TRBV5-1
TGCGCCAGCAGCCACGGACATGTAAGTGACGAGCAGTACTTC
CASSHGHVSDEQYF
>TRBJ1-3|-|-|TRBV14
TGTGCCAGCAGCCAACGGGCAGGGCCTGGAAACACCATATATTTT
CASSQRAGPGNTIYF
>TRBJ1-4|-|-|TRBV4-1
TGCGCCAGCAGCCCTTTCGGGACAAAGGATGAAAAACTGTTTTTT
CASSPFGTKDEKLFF
>TRBJ1-5|few|TRBD1|TRBV12-3/TRBV12-4
TGTGCCAGCGGACAGGGGATGGGTCAGCCCCAGCATTTT
CASGQGMGQPQHF
>TRBJ1-1|many|-|TRBV12-3/TRBV12-4
TGTGCCAGCAACAGATTGACAGACACTGAAGCTTTCTTT
CASNRLTDTEAFF
>TRBJ1-2|-|-|TRBV4-1
TGCGCCAGCAGCCAAGCCTCACTGGGGTATGGCTACACCTTC
CASSQASLGYGYTF
>TRBJ2-2|-|TRBD1|TRBV29-1
TGCAGCGCAACAGGGGACACCGGGGAGCTGTTTTTT
CSATGDTGELFF
>TRBJ1-2|many|-|TRBV12-3/TRBV12-4
TGTGCCAGCAGTTCCCTGGTGGTTTCTAACTATGGCTACACCTTC
CASSSLVVSNYGYTF
>TRBJ1-1|few|-|TRBV11-3
TGTGCCAGCAGCTTAGATGCAGGGGTGGACACTGAAGCTTTCTTT
CASSLDAGVDTEAFF